The 22 T cell receptor beta chains below were found in one sample sequenced in a study of human T cells and chemical hapten exposure. TCRdb passed the RACE reads through MiXCR, listing each CDR3 protein once. The table lists some 330,000 distinct CDR3 sequences, 5.5% of them singletons, with about 8.2% in the top ten. Stated time point: pre-sensitization, week 0. The treatment here: therapeutic diphenylcyclopropenone sensitization with weekly scalp DPC. Sequencing was performed on whole blood, taken in connection with sensitization to the hapten diphenylcyclopropenone (DPC). These receptors originate from a young woman with alopecia areata. Some clones in this sample may be carry-over from other donors' samples.

This chain joins TRBV7-2 and TRBJ1-1; D remains ambiguous. V lost 5 bases, J lost 7 bases, and 14 bases lay in between. The CDR3 is 13 amino acids. The germline V gene encodes CDR1 SGHTA and CDR2 FQGNSA. In DNA form, the CDR3 reads TGTGCCAGCAGCCCCAGTCGTGGGAATGAAGCTTTCTTT. As protein: CASSPSRGNEAFF.

The rearrangement links TRBV5-4 to TRBJ1-3; 8 bases line up with TRBD1. The CDR3 is 14 amino acids. With V trimmed by 4 bases and J by 4 bases, 4 bases remained unmatched. The germline CDR1 and CDR2 sequences are SGHNT and YYREEE (reference sequence). CDR3 DNA: TGTGCCAGCAGCGAGGACAGGGAGGGAAACACCATATATTTT. It encodes CASSEDREGNTIYF.

This clonotype was seen a handful of times. The chain is built from TRBV9 and TRBJ2-3, with D perhaps TRBD2 (7 bases). In germline, CDR1 is SGDLS, CDR2 YYNGEE. The V end was cut by 3 bases, the J end by 0 bases, with 17 bases between. This CDR3 has 17 amino acids. CDR3 in amino acids: CASSAPNRGGSTDTQYF. The CDR3 coding sequence is TGTGCCAGCAGCGCCCCGAATAGGGGGGGCAGCACAGATACGCAGTATTTT.

This chain links TRBV9 with TRBJ2-1, with D perhaps TRBD2 (7 bases). The CDR3 contains 15 residues. V dropped 4 bases and J dropped 9 bases, with 20 bases sitting between them. The V gene's germline CDR1 is SGDLS and CDR2 YYNGEE. The CDR3 here is CASSTSVRGDIEQFF. CDR3 nucleotide sequence: TGTGCCAGCAGCACTAGCGTTCGGGGGGACATTGAGCAGTTCTTC.

This clonotype occurred a few times. This chain connects TRBV12-5 to TRBJ1-5; possible D gene TRBD1, 5 bases. This CDR3 has 12 residues. Germline V gene data show CDR1 as LGHNT and CDR2 as FRNRAP. V was clipped by 6 bases and J by 7 bases, with 10 bases between them. The CDR3 region has the DNA TGTGCTAGTGGGAGGGACGGGCAGCCCCAGCATTTT. Translation: CASGRDGQPQHF. The full variable domain, its missing parts supplied by reference TRBV12-5 and TRBJ1-5, is DARVTQTPRHKVTEMGQEVTMRCQPILGHNTVFWYRQTMMQGLELLAYFRNRAPLDDSGMPKDRFSAEMPDATLATLKIQPSEPRDSAVYFCASGRDGQPQHFGDGTRLSIL.

V is TRBV7-9 and J is TRBJ1-2; 11 nucleotides agree with TRBD1. This CDR3 is 15 amino acids long. V lost 2 bases to trimming and J lost 4 bases; unmatched junction nucleotides: 3. CDR1 and CDR2 from the germline V gene are SEHNR and FQNEAQ (reference sequence). CDR3 in amino acids: CASSLSGTGGYGYTF. CDR3 bases: TGTGCCAGCAGCTTATCTGGGACAGGGGGCTATGGCTACACCTTC.

This clonotype was seen ten or more times. This chain uses TRBV14 with TRBJ2-3, with 10 bases fitting TRBD2. V was clipped by 0 bases and J by 0 bases; unmatched bases: 6. Germline V gives CDR1 SGHDN, CDR2 FVKESK. The CDR3 is 18 residues long. The CDR3 DNA reads TGTGCCAGCAGCCAAGATCCTAGCGGGGGACCAAGCACAGATACGCAGTATTTT. The encoded protein is CASSQDPSGGPSTDTQYF.

The chain links TRBV20-1 to TRBJ2-3; 15 nucleotides match TRBD2. Trimming cost V 5 bases and J 8 bases; bases outside gene matches: 8. Germline CDR1 is DFQATT and CDR2 is SNEGSKA (reference sequence). The CDR3 totals 15 residues. The chain's CDR3 is CSASGTSGGSGTQYF. CDR3 coding DNA: TGCAGTGCTTCCGGGACTAGCGGGGGGAGTGGTACGCAGTATTTT.

Many counts were recorded for this clonotype. The rearrangement uses TRBV29-1 and TRBJ2-3; 7 bases are a match to TRBD2. Losses at the gene ends were 3 bases for V and 6 bases for J; bases not matched to a gene: 6. This CDR3 spans 13 amino acids. In germline, CDR1 is SQVTM, CDR2 ANQGSEA. Here the CDR3 DNA reads TGCAGCGTTGAGGGCTCGGGAGGTGATACGCAGTATTTT. Protein product: CSVEGSGGDTQYF.

This chain connects TRBV12-3 or TRBV12-4 to TRBJ2-1, with 8 positions matching TRBD1. This CDR3 spans 16 amino acids. Trimming at V came to 6 bases and at J to 3 bases, leaving 10 bases not matched to a gene. The chain's CDR3 is CASSLVPGTGYNEQFF. As DNA, the CDR3 is TGTGCCAGCAGCCTGGTCCCTGGGACAGGCTACAATGAGCAGTTCTTC.

The chain uses TRBV6-5 and TRBJ2-3; the D is unclear. CDR1 MNHEY and CDR2 SVGAGI come from the germline V gene. The length of the CDR3 is 14 residues. Trimming stripped 2 bases from V and 1 base from J, with 7 bases between. The CDR3 region is CASSYRTRTDTQYF. CDR3 coding DNA: TGTGCCAGCAGTTACCGGACGCGCACAGATACGCAGTATTTT.

In its sample, this clonotype was seen many times. V is TRBV28 and J is TRBJ2-3; 9 nucleotides line up with TRBD2. The CDR3 contains 16 residues. V shed 9 bases, J shed 3 bases, and the junction held 13 bases outside the gene matches. Germline V CDR1 and CDR2: MDHEN, SYDVKM. The chain's CDR3 is CASGRAGGTKTDTQYF. The CDR3 DNA reads as TGTGCCAGTGGAAGAGCGGGGGGCACGAAGACAGATACGCAGTATTTT.

This clonotype has more than one count but fewer than ten. The chain carries TRBV21-1 and TRBJ1-6; the table calls TRBD1, which could not be checked here. TRBV21-1 is a pseudogene. There are 16 residues in the CDR3. CDR3 nucleotide sequence: TGTGCCAGCAGCACGCGAGGGCGGACAGGAGTCTCACCCCTCCACTTT. As protein: CASSTRGRTGVSPLHF.

In this sample, this clonotype turned up many times. The V call is TRBV4-2, the J call TRBJ2-1; D ambiguous. CDR1 and CDR2 (germline): LGHNA, YNFKEQ. V was shortened by 0 bases and J by 4 bases, with 13 bases between the two germline ends. The CDR3 spans 16 residues. DNA for the CDR3: TGTGCCAGCAGCCAAGAACGCAGGTCCGAGTACAATGAGCAGTTCTTC. Protein: CASSQERRSEYNEQFF.

In this sample, this clonotype turned up a few times. The J gene is TRBJ2-1, the V gene TRBV7-8, with 11 bases lining up with TRBD2. V lost 1 base to trimming and J lost 9 bases; unmatched junction nucleotides: 8. The CDR3 contains 16 residues. CDR1 SGHVS and CDR2 FQNEAQ come from the germline V gene. The CDR3 here is CASSLVGLAGGGEQFF. CDR3 coding DNA: TGTGCCAGCAGCTTAGTCGGGCTAGCGGGGGGCGGTGAGCAGTTCTTC.

The V gene is TRBV18, the J gene TRBJ2-5; D is possibly TRBD2 (5 bases). Germline lookup yields CDR1 KGHSH and CDR2 LQKENI. This CDR3 spans 15 amino acids. V was cut by 3 bases and J by 5 bases, with 16 bases left in between. The CDR3 DNA reads as TGTGCCAGCTCACCTAGAACGGGGAACGCGGAGACCCAGTACTTC. Its translation: CASSPRTGNAETQYF.

V gene TRBV2 combines with J gene TRBJ1-2; no reliable D call. This CDR3 has 13 residues. Germline V CDR1 and CDR2: SNHLY, FYNNEI. V was cut by 6 bases and J by 7 bases, with 15 bases left in between. The DNA of the CDR3 is TGTGCCAGCAGGATACAGACATCGGGTGGCTACACCTTC. This codes for CASRIQTSGGYTF.

This clonotype was counted between two and nine times. V gene TRBV7-9 combines with J gene TRBJ1-1; D ambiguous. This CDR3 contains 14 residues. With 2 bases removed from V and 4 bases from J, the gap between germline ends came to 11 bases. Germline CDR1 and CDR2: SEHNR and FQNEAQ (reference sequence). The CDR3 nucleotides are TGTGCCAGCAGCTTAAGACTGACGTCCACTGAAGCTTTCTTT. Amino acids: CASSLRLTSTEAFF.

The sample holds a few counts of this clonotype. For the CDR3, the DNA is TGTGCCACTTTTTCGACTAGGGGGGACAATGAGCAGTTCTTC. This encodes CATFSTRGDNEQFF. This chain joins TRBV6-1 and TRBJ2-1; D is tentatively TRBD1 or TRBD2 (6 bases each). The V end lost 10 bases, the J end lost 5 bases, and 18 bases lay between the germline ends. The germline gives CDR1 MNHNS, CDR2 SASEGT. This CDR3 comprises 14 residues.

Many counts were recorded for this clonotype. This chain connects TRBV12-3 or TRBV12-4 to TRBJ1-2; possible D gene TRBD1, 5 bases. V was pared by 6 bases and J by 4 bases, with 12 bases between. The CDR3 extends over 13 amino acids. Written as DNA, the CDR3 is TGTGCCAGCAGCGACAGCTCCTTCTATGGCTACACCTTC. As protein: CASSDSSFYGYTF.

A few counts support this clonotype. The V call is TRBV20-1, the J call TRBJ1-2; D remains ambiguous. The germline V and J ends were trimmed by 6 bases and 6 bases, with 20 bases remaining between them. CDR1 and CDR2 from the germline V gene are DFQATT and SNEGSKA (reference sequence). CDR3 size: 14 residues. Here the CDR3 reads CSAFDFHGEDGYTF. CDR3 DNA sequence: TGCAGTGCCTTCGATTTCCATGGGGAGGATGGCTACACCTTC.

The CDR3 DNA is TGTGCCAGCAGCTTACAGGCGAAGGGCTACACCTTC. This sequence encodes CASSLQAKGYTF. This chain joins TRBV11-2 and TRBJ1-2; D remains unclear. With 2 bases removed from V and 8 bases from J, the gap between germline ends came to 9 bases. Germline CDR1 is SGHAT and CDR2 is FQNNGV. CDR3 size: 12 residues.